This section outlines one T cell receptor (beta chain) sequence together with its context. The sample belongs to a study of blood T cell repertoires in COVID-19. Study context: COVID-19 samples from acute and convalescent phases originated in the United States, Italy and Spain. T cells, B-cell-depleted T cells, or PBMCs supplied cDNA or gDNA.

CDR1 and CDR2 from the germline V gene are LNHDA and SQIVND (reference sequence). Trimming cost V 3 bases and J 3 bases, with 12 bases left between them. This CDR3 region has 15 residues. In the source study's methods: Amplifying reference gene primers gave estimates of nucleated cell counts. Clones were read by immunoSEQ multiplex PCR, and TCRdb kept only the in-frame ones, dropping some. The D gene and trimming were derived from the DNA, and the V and J assignments and clone size from that table. The sample has more than 150,000 clones, about 88% seen once. The sequence derives from a man aged 65 to 79 with active or convalescent COVID-19. Sequencing was carried out using peripheral blood. The rearrangement links TRBV19 to TRBJ1-5; D may be TRBD1 (5 bases). The CDR3 reads CASSMLGGANQPQHF. CDR3 nucleotide sequence: TGTGCCAGTAGTATGTTAGGAGGGGCCAATCAGCCCCAGCATTTT. The variable domain in full, completed from reference TRBV19 and TRBJ1-5, reads DGGITQSPKYLFRKEGQNVTLSCEQNLNHDAMYWYRQDPGQGLRLIYYSQIVNDFQKGDIAEGYSVSREKKESFPLTVTSAQKNPTAFYLCASSMLGGANQPQHFGDGTRLSIL.